These T cell receptor beta chains were read from a single sample in a study of cytomegalovirus exposure and HLA in healthy donors. Generated by immunoSEQ multiplex PCR, the TCRdb table keeps only in-frame clones and is missing some. The table has around 220,000 clones, approximately 80% seen once. Sequenced material: PBMCs. These receptors were collected from a girl aged 2 to 10 in good health and CMV-seronegative. The CDR3 runs from the conserved cysteine through the conserved F or W. D genes are given only for firm matches. Rows may omit the clone size; those that give it use once, few, many or a size class.

NA	TRBV6-5	NA	TRBJ2-1	TGTGCCAGCAGTTACTCCACCGCGGCTTACAATGAGCAGTTCTTC	CASSYSTAAYNEQFF
NA	TRBV5-4	NA	TRBJ1-2	TGTGCCAGCAGCTTAGGAGGGGCTCCTTTCGGCTACACCTTC	CASSLGGAPFGYTF
NA	TRBV2	NA	TRBJ1-2	TGTGCCAGCAGTGAACGAGTAACTCTACCTAACTATGGCTACACCTTC	CASSERVTLPNYGYTF
NA	TRBV29-1	NA	TRBJ2-7	TGCAGCGTTGGTGTGGTGGCTAGCAGCGACGAGCAGTACTTC	CSVGVVASSDEQYF
NA	TRBV6-5	NA	TRBJ1-1	TGTGCCAGCGGGAGGGGCAGCGGGAACACTGAAGCTTTCTTT	CASGRGSGNTEAFF
NA	TRBV10-1	few	TRBJ1-2	TGCGCCAGCAGCCCCGGGAACATTGCATATGGCTACACCTTC	CASSPGNIAYGYTF
NA	TRBV29-1	NA	TRBJ1-1	TGCAGCGCTGAAGTACAGAACACTGAAGCTTTCTTT	CSAEVQNTEAFF
NA	TRBV7-9	NA	TRBJ2-1	TGTGCCAGCAGCCCCAGTGAGGGCCGCTCCTACAATGAGCAGTTCTTC	CASSPSEGRSYNEQFF
NA	TRBV18	NA	TRBJ2-7	TGTGCCAGCTCACCTAACTACGAGCAGTACTTC	CASSPNYEQYF
TRBD2	TRBV5-6	NA	TRBJ2-1	TGTGCCAGCAGCTCTTTCCGACTAGCGGGGGGTTACAATGAGCAGTTCTTC	CASSSFRLAGGYNEQFF
NA	TRBV19	NA	TRBJ1-1	TGTGCCAGTAGACAGGGAGTTAAAACTGAAGCTTTCTTT	CASRQGVKTEAFF
TRBD2	TRBV10-3	NA	TRBJ2-1	TGTGCCATCAGTGATGGGCTAGCGGTCGGGAATGAGCAGTTCTTC	CAISDGLAVGNEQFF
NA	TRBV2	NA	TRBJ1-2	TGTGCCAGCAGTGCGGCGGCCGTAGGGGGAAGAGGCTACACCTTC	CASSAAAVGGRGYTF
NA	TRBV6-5	NA	TRBJ2-5	TGTGCCAGCAGTTACTCGGTACGGGGCCAAGAGACCCAGTACTTC	CASSYSVRGQETQYF
NA	TRBV9	once	TRBJ2-7	TGTGCCAGCAGCGGCCGGGGAAGCGAGCAGTACTTC	CASSGRGSEQYF
TRBD2	TRBV5-4	NA	TRBJ2-1	TGTGCCAGCAGCTTGGATCCTAGCGGGGGGGCCGCCTACAATGAGCAGTTCTTC	CASSLDPSGGAAYNEQFF
TRBD2	TRBV7-2	NA	TRBJ2-7	TGTGCCAGCAGCGGGTTAGCGGGGGGCTACGAGCAGTACTTC	CASSGLAGGYEQYF
NA	TRBV5-4	NA	TRBJ2-1	TGTGCCAGCAGCTTGGGCCAGGAGGTCAATGAGCAGTTCTTC	CASSLGQEVNEQFF
NA	TRBV9	NA	TRBJ2-5	TGTGCCAGCAGCGCGAGCGGGACCCAGTACTTC	CASSASGTQYF
TRBD2	TRBV6-1	NA	TRBJ2-7	TGTGCCAGCAGTTTAACCGGGACTAGTCTTTACGAGCAGTACTTC	CASSLTGTSLYEQYF
NA	TRBV9	NA	TRBJ1-2	TGTGCCAGCAGCCCCGGGGGGGCAGGAGGCTACACCTTC	CASSPGGAGGYTF
NA	TRBV5-6	few	TRBJ1-5	TGTGCCAGCAGCCCGGGCCAAGGGGGCAATCAGCCCCAGCATTTT	CASSPGQGGNQPQHF
TRBD1	TRBV7-9	NA	TRBJ2-1	TGTGCCAGCAGCTTAACAGGGGTAGGCTTTGAGCAGTTCTTC	CASSLTGVGFEQFF
TRBD2	TRBV6-5	once	TRBJ2-7	TGTGCCAGCAGTCCAAGCGGGAGGAACTCCTACGAGCAGTACTTC	CASSPSGRNSYEQYF
NA	TRBV6-5	NA	TRBJ2-7	TGTGCCAGCAGTCCCGTCCCGGCGGCGTACGAGCAGTACTTC	CASSPVPAAYEQYF
NA	TRBV19	few	TRBJ1-1	TGTGCCAGTACCCCGGGACAGAACACTGAAGCTTTCTTT	CASTPGQNTEAFF
NA	TRBV5-1	once	TRBJ1-2	TGCGCCAGCAGCGGGGGGGGTTCTAACTATGGCTACACCTTC	CASSGGGSNYGYTF
TRBD2	TRBV11-2	NA	TRBJ2-5	TGTGCCAGCAGCTTAAGGGGACTAGCCGGGGAGACCCAGTACTTC	CASSLRGLAGETQYF
NA	TRBV7-9	NA	TRBJ1-1	TGTTCCAGCAGCCGTGTATCGGGTGATGAAGCTTTCTTT	CSSSRVSGDEAFF
TRBD2	TRBV6-5	NA	TRBJ2-3	TGTGCCAGCAGCCCCGAGGGGGCGGGGGGGAATACGCAGTATTTT	CASSPEGAGGNTQYF
NA	TRBV9	NA	TRBJ1-2	TGTGCCAGCAGTGCCCTTGAGGGTTTAAACTATGGCTACACCTTC	CASSALEGLNYGYTF
NA	TRBV7-7	NA	TRBJ1-1	TGTGCCAGCAGCTGCTGGGCCCCTATGAACACTGAAGCTTTCTTT	CASSCWAPMNTEAFF
NA	TRBV27	NA	TRBJ2-7	TGTGCCAGCAGTCCGACTCCGACTAGATCGGGCTACGAGCAGTACTTC	CASSPTPTRSGYEQYF
NA	TRBV6-1	NA	TRBJ1-2	TGTGCCAGCAGTGAGGGAGGCTATGGCTACACCTTC	CASSEGGYGYTF
NA	TRBV4-1	NA	TRBJ1-1	TGCGCCAGCAGCCAGACACCGAACACTGAAGCTTTCTTT	CASSQTPNTEAFF
TRBD2	TRBV9	NA	TRBJ2-1	TGTGCCAGCACCTTGGGGGGGGACCTCCTCTACAATGAGCAGTTCTTC	CASTLGGDLLYNEQFF
TRBD1	TRBV5-1	few	TRBJ2-3	TGCGCCAGCAGCTCAAGACAGGGCGAAGATACGCAGTATTTT	CASSSRQGEDTQYF
TRBD1	TRBV30	NA	TRBJ1-2	TGTGCCTGGACCCGCCGGGACAGGGCTTATGGCTACACCTTC	CAWTRRDRAYGYTF
NA	TRBV2	few	TRBJ1-2	TGTGCCAGCAGTGACAGGTCGTATGGCTACACCTTC	CASSDRSYGYTF
NA	TRBV2	few	TRBJ2-5	TGTGCCAGCAGTGAAACCCGGGGCCAAGAGACCCAGTACTTC	CASSETRGQETQYF
TRBD1	TRBV2	once	TRBJ1-2	TGTGCCAGCGGACAGGGCTATGGCTACACCTTC	CASGQGYGYTF
TRBD1	TRBV5-6	NA	TRBJ1-2	TGTGCCAGCAGCCGCCCCGGGACAGGGATCTTTTTGAACTATGGCTACACCTTC	CASSRPGTGIFLNYGYTF
TRBD2	TRBV19	NA	TRBJ2-1	TGTGCCAGCGGGCAGCGGGAGGCCTACAATGAGCAGTTCTTC	CASGQREAYNEQFF
NA	TRBV7-2	NA	TRBJ2-2	TGTGCCAGCAGCTTATCCCATACATCTGTCCTGACCGGGGAGCTGTTTTTT	CASSLSHTSVLTGELFF